What follows describes a single T cell receptor beta chain. Its specificity is unknown. CD4+ cells yielded CD45RA+ naive and CD45RA-negative memory subsets. Sorted-subset replicate PCRs used approximately 180 ng of genomic DNA. This amount corresponded to tens of thousands of T cell genomes. This table comes from immunoSEQ multiplex PCR, and its TCRdb copy is limited to in-frame clones, with some not included. The table records about 2.4 million clones, roughly 93% of them present only once. The data derive from a study of shared clonotypes between healthy human individuals. As for the study in general: For every donor, three CD4 naive, three CD4 memory, two CD8 naive and one CD8 memory plates were used. Regarding the study as a whole: Approximately 5.4% of naive CD4 clonotypes were common to several donors.

The sequenced sample consisted of naive CD4+ T cells from PBMCs. Subset given: CD45RA+ positively selected. This TCR was sampled from a man younger than 35 in good health. Some clones in this sample may be carry-over from other donors' samples.

CDR3 nucleotide sequence: TGTGCCAGCAGCTTATTCGTCTCCTACGAGCAGTACTTC. Its translation is CASSLFVSYEQYF. The V and J genes are TRBV7-3 and TRBJ2-7; D is unresolved. V lost 2 bases and J 0 bases, leaving 5 bases between the germline ends. Germline assignment: CDR1 SGHTA and CDR2 FQGTGA. The CDR3 extends over 13 amino acids.